These T cell receptor beta chains were read from a single sample in a study of blood T cell repertoires in COVID-19. Produced via immunoSEQ multiplex PCR; TCRdb's table is partial and in-frame only. The repertoire holds around 470,000 clones, with roughly 87% as singletons. Sequenced sample: PBMCs or T cells enriched from blood (not recorded which). The source is a man in his late teens or twenties who had recovered from COVID-19. Both conserved end residues are part of each CDR3. A row's size may be missing; if present it is once, few, many or a size class.

V gene: TRBV30; clone size: .; CDR3 protein: CAWSRGDTGELFF
V gene: TRBV5-3; clone size: .; CDR3 protein: CARSWGQGDLSNQPQHF
V gene: TRBV11-2; clone size: .; CDR3 protein: CASSLTGLGNTIYF
V gene: TRBV5-1; clone size: .; CDR3 protein: CASSPGAGVQETQYF
V gene: TRBV28; clone size: .; CDR3 protein: CASSPAQLTSGSYEQYF
V gene: TRBV7-2; clone size: .; CDR3 protein: CASPPGGGLSTDTQYF
V gene: TRBV7-9; clone size: .; CDR3 protein: CASSLGDRAGNEKLFF
V gene: TRBV7-9; clone size: .; CDR3 protein: CASSLDRSGGYNEQFF
V gene: TRBV2; clone size: .; CDR3 protein: CASSEGTGVNSPLHF
V gene: TRBV6-5; clone size: .; CDR3 protein: CASSYSGYSPYTF
V gene: TRBV19; clone size: .; CDR3 protein: CASTLGQKANYGYTF
V gene: TRBV6-2/TRBV6-3; clone size: once; CDR3 protein: CASSFNSYEQYF
V gene: TRBV9; clone size: .; CDR3 protein: CASSATTGTVGELFF
V gene: TRBV29-1; clone size: .; CDR3 protein: CSVFKETQYF
V gene: TRBV12-3/TRBV12-4; clone size: .; CDR3 protein: CASRQTNYGYTF
V gene: TRBV28; clone size: .; CDR3 protein: CATAGAGANVLTF
V gene: TRBV7-3; clone size: .; CDR3 protein: CASLPTREGVYGYTF
V gene: TRBV4-1; clone size: .; CDR3 protein: CASSQGQSRGGYEQYF
V gene: TRBV20-1; clone size: .; CDR3 protein: CSASLPSGKTEAFF
V gene: TRBV5-1; clone size: .; CDR3 protein: CASSLAGSTYEQYF
V gene: TRBV5-1; clone size: .; CDR3 protein: CASSEQAGQITEAFF
V gene: TRBV19; clone size: .; CDR3 protein: CASSKATSSIGYQETQYF
V gene: TRBV27; clone size: .; CDR3 protein: CASSLGGQPQHF
V gene: TRBV27; clone size: .; CDR3 protein: CASSYGSGPQHF
V gene: TRBV7-9; clone size: .; CDR3 protein: CASGPTENTEAFF
V gene: TRBV5-5; clone size: .; CDR3 protein: CASSLWQGGTNEKLFF
V gene: TRBV12-5; clone size: .; CDR3 protein: CASGLVVGQGFHEQYF
V gene: TRBV11-2; clone size: .; CDR3 protein: CASSPRGWRNYGYTF
V gene: TRBV12-5; clone size: .; CDR3 protein: CAPGLALYEQYF
V gene: TRBV6-5; clone size: .; CDR3 protein: CASTRDYRSYEQYF
V gene: TRBV5-5; clone size: .; CDR3 protein: CASSPSGEPHQPQHF
V gene: TRBV4-1; clone size: .; CDR3 protein: CASRFTSGGTPGGELFF
V gene: TRBV3-1/TRBV3-2; clone size: .; CDR3 protein: CASSQPGTDEKLFF
V gene: TRBV19; clone size: few; CDR3 protein: CASSSFSDRPYEQYF
V gene: TRBV7-9; clone size: .; CDR3 protein: CASSSTTGQGVSEQYF
V gene: TRBV28; clone size: .; CDR3 protein: CASTPDTRRIYEQYF
V gene: TRBV7-9; clone size: .; CDR3 protein: CASSSSGGWGYGYTF
V gene: TRBV7-8; clone size: .; CDR3 protein: CASSQTVNTEAFF
V gene: TRBV23-1; clone size: .; CDR3 protein: CASSHLMAASTIYGYTF
V gene: TRBV18; clone size: .; CDR3 protein: CASSLNPGDTDTQYF
V gene: TRBV7-9; clone size: .; CDR3 protein: CASSPGGAVVGYGYTF
V gene: TRBV6-5; clone size: few; CDR3 protein: CASGAPGEQFF
V gene: TRBV3-1/TRBV3-2; clone size: .; CDR3 protein: CASSQLAGTEAFF
V gene: TRBV10-3; clone size: .; CDR3 protein: CAISAGQGAFF
V gene: TRBV7-2; clone size: .; CDR3 protein: CASSLSGSSYEQYF
V gene: TRBV11-3; clone size: .; CDR3 protein: CASSLDRVGYTF
V gene: TRBV29-1; clone size: few; CDR3 protein: CSVEGGTGVRGPDTQYF
V gene: TRBV4-1; clone size: .; CDR3 protein: CASSRVGLNEKLFF
V gene: TRBV4-1; clone size: .; CDR3 protein: CASSQVVLPGLAAEETQYF
V gene: TRBV3-1/TRBV3-2; clone size: .; CDR3 protein: CASSQAGGNQPQHF
V gene: TRBV9; clone size: .; CDR3 protein: CASSVAGGRDEQFF
V gene: TRBV12-3/TRBV12-4; clone size: few; CDR3 protein: CASMAGSNQPQHF
V gene: TRBV7-9; clone size: .; CDR3 protein: CASKLDTGIHTF
V gene: TRBV10-2; clone size: .; CDR3 protein: CASTFGTGGTEAFF
V gene: TRBV20-1; clone size: .; CDR3 protein: CSASRQGSLHF
V gene: TRBV5-1; clone size: once; CDR3 protein: CASSIPGQLEQYF
V gene: TRBV20-1; clone size: few; CDR3 protein: CSASKGAERDSPLHF
V gene: TRBV5-6; clone size: .; CDR3 protein: CASSSWDRSHYGYTF
V gene: TRBV2; clone size: .; CDR3 protein: CASSVGPLGRRGRGYTF